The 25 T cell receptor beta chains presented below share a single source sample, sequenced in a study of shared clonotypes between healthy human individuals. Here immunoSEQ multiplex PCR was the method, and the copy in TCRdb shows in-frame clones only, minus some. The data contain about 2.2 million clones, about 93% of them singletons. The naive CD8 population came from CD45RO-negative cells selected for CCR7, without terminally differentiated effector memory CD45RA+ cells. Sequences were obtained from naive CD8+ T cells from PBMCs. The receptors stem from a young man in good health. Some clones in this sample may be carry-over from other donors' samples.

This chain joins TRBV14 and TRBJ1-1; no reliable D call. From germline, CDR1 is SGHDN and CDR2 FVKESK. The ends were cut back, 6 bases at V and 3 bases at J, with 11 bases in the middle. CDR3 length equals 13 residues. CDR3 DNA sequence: TGTGCCAGCAGTCTTGCAGGTTACACTGAAGCTTTCTTT. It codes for CASSLAGYTEAFF.

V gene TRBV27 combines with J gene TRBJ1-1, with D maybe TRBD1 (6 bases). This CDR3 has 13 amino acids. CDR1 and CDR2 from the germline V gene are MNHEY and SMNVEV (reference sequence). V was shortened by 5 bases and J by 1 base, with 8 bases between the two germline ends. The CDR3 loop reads CASSQQGNTEAFF. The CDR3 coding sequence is TGTGCCAGCAGTCAACAGGGGAACACTGAAGCTTTCTTT.

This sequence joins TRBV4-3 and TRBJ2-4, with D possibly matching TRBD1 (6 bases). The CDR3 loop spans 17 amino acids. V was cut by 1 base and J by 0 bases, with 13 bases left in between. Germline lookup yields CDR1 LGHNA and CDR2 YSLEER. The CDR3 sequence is CASSQGTGTLAKNIQYF. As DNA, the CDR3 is TGCGCCAGCAGCCAAGGAACAGGGACACTAGCCAAAAACATTCAGTACTTC.

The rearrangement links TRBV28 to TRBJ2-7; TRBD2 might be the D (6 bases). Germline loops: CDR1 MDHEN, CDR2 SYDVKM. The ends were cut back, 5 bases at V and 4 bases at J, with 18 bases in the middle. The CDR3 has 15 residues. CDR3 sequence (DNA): TGTGCCAGCAGTCCCCCGTGGGGAGGAGGGTACGAGCAGTACTTC. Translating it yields CASSPPWGGGYEQYF.

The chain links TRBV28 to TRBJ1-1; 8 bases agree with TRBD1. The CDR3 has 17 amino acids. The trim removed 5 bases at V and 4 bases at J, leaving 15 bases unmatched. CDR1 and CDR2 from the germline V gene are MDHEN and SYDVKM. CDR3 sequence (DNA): TGTGCCAGCAGTCGATTAGCAGGGGGCAATGGTGTCACTGAAGCTTTCTTT. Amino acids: CASSRLAGGNGVTEAFF.

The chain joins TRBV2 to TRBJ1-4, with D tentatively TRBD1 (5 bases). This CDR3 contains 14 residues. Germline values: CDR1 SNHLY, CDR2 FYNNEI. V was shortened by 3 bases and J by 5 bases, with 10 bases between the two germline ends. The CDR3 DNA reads TGTGCCAGCAGTGACGTGGAGGGGAATGAAAAACTGTTTTTT. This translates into CASSDVEGNEKLFF.

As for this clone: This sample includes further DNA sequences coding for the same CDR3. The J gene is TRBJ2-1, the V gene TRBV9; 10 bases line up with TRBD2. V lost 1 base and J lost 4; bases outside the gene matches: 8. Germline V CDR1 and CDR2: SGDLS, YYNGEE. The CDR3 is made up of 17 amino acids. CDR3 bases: TGTGCCAGCAGCGTAACCAGCGGGAGGGCCCCATACAATGAGCAGTTCTTC. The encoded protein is CASSVTSGRAPYNEQFF.

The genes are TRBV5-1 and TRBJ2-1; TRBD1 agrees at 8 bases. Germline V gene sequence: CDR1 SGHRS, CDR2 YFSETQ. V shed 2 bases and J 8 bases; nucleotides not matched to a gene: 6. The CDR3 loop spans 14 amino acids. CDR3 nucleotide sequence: TGCGCCAGCAGCTTCTACAGGGGGGCTGATGAGCAGTTCTTC. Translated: CASSFYRGADEQFF. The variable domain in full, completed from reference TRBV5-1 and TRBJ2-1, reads KAGVTQTPRYLIKTRGQQVTLSCSPISGHRSVSWYQQTPGQGLQFLFEYFSETQRNKGNFPGRFSGRQFSNSRSEMNVSTLELGDSALYLCASSFYRGADEQFFGPGTRLTVL.

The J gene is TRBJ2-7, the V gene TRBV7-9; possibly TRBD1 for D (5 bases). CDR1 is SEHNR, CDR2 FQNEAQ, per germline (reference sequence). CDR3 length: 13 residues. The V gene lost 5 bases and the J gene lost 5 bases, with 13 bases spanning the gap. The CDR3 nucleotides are TGTGCCAGCAGCGCCCCAGGGTACCACGAGCAGTACTTC. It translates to CASSAPGYHEQYF.

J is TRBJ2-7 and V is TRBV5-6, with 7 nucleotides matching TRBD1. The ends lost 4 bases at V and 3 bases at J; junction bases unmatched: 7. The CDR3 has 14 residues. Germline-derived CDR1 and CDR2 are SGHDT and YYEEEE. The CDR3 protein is CASSPTGTVYEQYF. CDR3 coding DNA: TGTGCCAGCAGCCCGACCGGGACAGTCTACGAGCAGTACTTC.

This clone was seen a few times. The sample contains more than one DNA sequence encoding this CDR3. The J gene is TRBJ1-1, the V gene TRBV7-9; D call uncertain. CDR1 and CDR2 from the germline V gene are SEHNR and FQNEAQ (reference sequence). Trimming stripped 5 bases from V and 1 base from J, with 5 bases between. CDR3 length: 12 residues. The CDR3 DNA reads TGTGCCAGCAGCACCGGGAACACTGAAGCTTTCTTT. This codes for CASSTGNTEAFF.

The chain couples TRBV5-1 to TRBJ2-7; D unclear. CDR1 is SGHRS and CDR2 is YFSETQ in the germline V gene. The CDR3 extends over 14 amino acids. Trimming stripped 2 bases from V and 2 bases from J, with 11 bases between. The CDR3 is CASSLTAAPYEQYF. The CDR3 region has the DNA TGCGCCAGCAGCTTAACGGCGGCACCCTACGAGCAGTACTTC.

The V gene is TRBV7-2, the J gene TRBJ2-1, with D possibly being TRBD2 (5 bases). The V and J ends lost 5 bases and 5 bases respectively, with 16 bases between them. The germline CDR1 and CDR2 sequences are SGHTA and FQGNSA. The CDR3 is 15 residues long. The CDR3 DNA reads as TGTGCCAGCAGCGCCGGACTCTATACCCACAATGAGCAGTTCTTC. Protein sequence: CASSAGLYTHNEQFF. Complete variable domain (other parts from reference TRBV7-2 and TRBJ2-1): GAGVSQSPSNKVTEKGKDVELRCDPISGHTALYWYRQSLGQGLEFLIYFQGNSAPDKSGLPSDRFSAERTGGSVSTLTIQRTQQEDSAVYLCASSAGLYTHNEQFFGPGTRLTVL.

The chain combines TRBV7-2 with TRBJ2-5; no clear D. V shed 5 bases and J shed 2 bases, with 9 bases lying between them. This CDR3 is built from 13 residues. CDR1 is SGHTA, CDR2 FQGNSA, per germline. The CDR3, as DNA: TGTGCCAGCAGCAGAGTAGTACAAGAGACCCAGTACTTC. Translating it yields CASSRVVQETQYF.

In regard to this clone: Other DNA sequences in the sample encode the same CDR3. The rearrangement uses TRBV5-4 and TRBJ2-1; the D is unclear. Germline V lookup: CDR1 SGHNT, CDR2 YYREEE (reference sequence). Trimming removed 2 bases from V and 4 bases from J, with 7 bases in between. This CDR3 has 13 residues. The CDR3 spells CASSFRAYNEQFF. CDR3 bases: TGTGCCAGCAGCTTTAGGGCTTACAATGAGCAGTTCTTC.

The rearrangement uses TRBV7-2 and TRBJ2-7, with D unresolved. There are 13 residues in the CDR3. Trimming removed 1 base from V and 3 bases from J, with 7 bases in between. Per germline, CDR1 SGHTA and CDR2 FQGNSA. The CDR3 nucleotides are TGTGCCAGCAGCTTAGTTGCGAACTACGAGCAGTACTTC. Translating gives CASSLVANYEQYF.

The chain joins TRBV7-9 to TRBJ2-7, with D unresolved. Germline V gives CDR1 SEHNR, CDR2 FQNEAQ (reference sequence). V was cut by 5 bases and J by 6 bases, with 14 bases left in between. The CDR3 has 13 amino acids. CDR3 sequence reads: CASSPPASVEQYF. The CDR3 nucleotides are TGTGCCAGCAGCCCGCCAGCGTCGGTCGAGCAGTACTTC.

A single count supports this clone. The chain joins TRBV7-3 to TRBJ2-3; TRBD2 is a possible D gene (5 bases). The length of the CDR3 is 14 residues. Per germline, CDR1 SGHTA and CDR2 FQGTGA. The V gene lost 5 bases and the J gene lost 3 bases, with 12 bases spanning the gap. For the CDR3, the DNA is TGTGCCAGCAGCCCCATCGGGGTTACAGATACGCAGTATTTT. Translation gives CASSPIGVTDTQYF.

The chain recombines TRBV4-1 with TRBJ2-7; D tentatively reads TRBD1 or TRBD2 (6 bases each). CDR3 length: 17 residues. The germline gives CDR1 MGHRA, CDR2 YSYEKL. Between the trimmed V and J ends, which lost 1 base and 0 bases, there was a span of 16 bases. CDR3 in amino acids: CASSQAVGGGDSYEQYF. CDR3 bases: TGCGCCAGCAGCCAAGCAGTTGGAGGGGGTGACTCCTACGAGCAGTACTTC.

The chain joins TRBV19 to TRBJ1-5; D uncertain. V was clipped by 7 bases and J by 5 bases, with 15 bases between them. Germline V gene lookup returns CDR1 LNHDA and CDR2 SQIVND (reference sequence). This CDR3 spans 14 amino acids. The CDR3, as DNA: TGTGCCAGTACCGTGAGGGATTGGGATCAGCCCCAGCATTTT. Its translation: CASTVRDWDQPQHF.

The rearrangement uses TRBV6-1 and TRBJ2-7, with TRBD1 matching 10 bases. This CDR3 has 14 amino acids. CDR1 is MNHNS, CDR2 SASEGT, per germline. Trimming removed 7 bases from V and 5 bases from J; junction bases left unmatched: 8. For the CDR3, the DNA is TGTGCCAGCACCACACAGACAGGGGGCAACGAGCAGTACTTC. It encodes CASTTQTGGNEQYF.

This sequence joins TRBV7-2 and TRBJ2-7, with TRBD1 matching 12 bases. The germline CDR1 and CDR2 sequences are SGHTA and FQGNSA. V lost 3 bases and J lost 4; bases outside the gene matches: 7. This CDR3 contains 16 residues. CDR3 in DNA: TGTGCCAGCAGCTTCGCCCGGGGACAGGGGGCTTACGAGCAGTACTTC. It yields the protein CASSFARGQGAYEQYF.

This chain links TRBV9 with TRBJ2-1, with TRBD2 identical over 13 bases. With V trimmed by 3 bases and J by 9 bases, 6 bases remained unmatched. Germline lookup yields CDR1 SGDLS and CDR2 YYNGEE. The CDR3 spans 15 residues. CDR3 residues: CASSDRLAGGREQFF. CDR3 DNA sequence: TGTGCCAGCAGCGATAGACTAGCGGGAGGACGTGAGCAGTTCTTC. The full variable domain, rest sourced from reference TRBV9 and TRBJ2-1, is DSGVTQTPKHLITATGQRVTLRCSPRSGDLSVYWYQQSLDQGLQFLIQYYNGEERAKGNILERFSAQQFPDLHSELNLSSLELGDSALYFCASSDRLAGGREQFFGPGTRLTVL.

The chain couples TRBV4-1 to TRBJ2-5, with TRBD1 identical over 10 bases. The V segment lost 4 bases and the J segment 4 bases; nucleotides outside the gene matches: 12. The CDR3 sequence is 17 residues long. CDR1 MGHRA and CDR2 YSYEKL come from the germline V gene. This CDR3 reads CASSRHAGTGVRETQYF. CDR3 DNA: TGCGCCAGCAGCCGTCACGCCGGGACAGGGGTTCGAGAGACCCAGTACTTC.

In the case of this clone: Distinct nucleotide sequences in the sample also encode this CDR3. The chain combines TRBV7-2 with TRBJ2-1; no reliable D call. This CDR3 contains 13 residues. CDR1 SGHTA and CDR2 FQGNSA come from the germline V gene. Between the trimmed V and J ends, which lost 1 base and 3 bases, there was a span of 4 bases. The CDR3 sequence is CASSLGSYNEQFF. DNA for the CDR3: TGTGCCAGCAGCTTAGGCAGCTACAATGAGCAGTTCTTC.